The 30 T cell receptor beta chains below all came from one sample that was sequenced in a study of identical twins. One entry per CDR3 protein, called by TCRdb with MiXCR from the 5' RACE reads. The top ten hold approximately 9.3% of the sample, which has 200,000 to 250,000 distinct CDR3 sequences, over 12% seen once. The sequencing sample was made of memory (CD45RO+) T cells sorted from blood. Receptors originate from a woman in her late teens or twenties in good health.

This clonotype has a handful of counts. This chain joins TRBV9 and TRBJ2-7; TRBD2 is a possible D gene (6 bases). The CDR3 loop spans 14 amino acids. In germline, CDR1 is SGDLS, CDR2 YYNGEE. Trimming took off 0 bases at V and 3 bases at J, with 10 bases between the two ends. The CDR3, as DNA: TGTGCCAGCAGCGTAGAGCCGGGGGTCTACGAGCAGTACTTC. Residues: CASSVEPGVYEQYF.

This chain links TRBV18 with TRBJ2-5, with 7 bases matching TRBD1. V trimming: 3 bases; J trimming: 3 bases; junction bases outside the gene matches: 4. CDR1 is KGHSH and CDR2 is LQKENI in the germline V gene. The CDR3 sequence is 14 residues long. CDR3 protein: CASSPTGTEETQYF. CDR3 coding DNA: TGTGCCAGCTCACCGACAGGGACAGAAGAGACCCAGTACTTC.

This clonotype occurred a few times. The chain recombines TRBV27 with TRBJ1-4; TRBD1 might be the D (6 bases). CDR3 length: 14 residues. Germline values: CDR1 MNHEY, CDR2 SMNVEV (reference sequence). V was pared by 3 bases and J by 8 bases, with 13 bases between. In DNA form, the CDR3 reads TGTGCCAGCAGTTTTCTAGGGGGAAGAGAAAAACTGTTTTTT. Its protein product is CASSFLGGREKLFF.

The table lists this clonotype with a few counts. The chain recombines TRBV3-1 with TRBJ2-3, with TRBD2 matching 14 bases. The CDR3 is 16 amino acids. Trimming cost V 0 bases and J 6 bases; bases outside gene matches: 2. Germline-derived CDR1 and CDR2 are LGHDT and YNNKEL (reference sequence). CDR3 region: CASSQEGLAGEDTQYF. For the CDR3, the DNA is TGTGCCAGCAGCCAAGAGGGACTAGCGGGAGAGGATACGCAGTATTTT.

This clonotype was seen a handful of times. The chain combines TRBV2 with TRBJ2-3; D possibly uses TRBD1 or TRBD2 (5 bases each). The CDR3 has 13 amino acids. V was pared by 6 bases and J by 4 bases, with 11 bases between. CDR1 and CDR2 from the germline V gene are SNHLY and FYNNEI. In DNA, the CDR3 is TGTGCCAGCAGGGGGGACGGCGCAGATACGCAGTATTTT. It specifies CASRGDGADTQYF.

This clonotype turned up a few times. The V and J genes are TRBV5-1 and TRBJ1-1; possibly TRBD1 for D (6 bases). The germline V and J ends were trimmed by 2 bases and 5 bases, with 22 bases remaining between them. The germline V gene has CDR1 SGHRS and CDR2 YFSETQ. The CDR3 spans 17 residues. For the CDR3, the DNA is TGCGCCAGCAGCTTTCAGGGAGTCGGGGGCCAAGGGACTGAAGCTTTCTTT. Translation gives CASSFQGVGGQGTEAFF.

In its sample, this clonotype was seen many times. The chain carries TRBV6-2 or TRBV6-3 and TRBJ2-2, with D hard to call. The CDR3 is made up of 13 amino acids. Germline CDR1 reads MNHEY; CDR2 reads SVGEGT. Trimming removed 1 base at V and 3 bases at J, with 3 bases between. CDR3 coding DNA: TGTGCCAGCAGTTACTTAGACACCGGGGAGCTGTTTTTT. This gives the protein CASSYLDTGELFF.

The chain employs TRBV6-1 and TRBJ1-5; 7 bases are shared with TRBD1. This CDR3 spans 16 amino acids. Losses at the gene ends were 6 bases for V and 2 bases for J; bases not matched to a gene: 10. From germline, CDR1 is MNHNS and CDR2 SASEGT. In DNA, the CDR3 is TGTGCCAGCAGCACCTCAGGGGGTCAGGGCAATCAGCCCCAGCATTTT. As protein: CASSTSGGQGNQPQHF.

This clonotype occurred many times. V gene TRBV12-3 or TRBV12-4 combines with J gene TRBJ1-1; weak D call: TRBD1 (5 bases). V was clipped by 6 bases and J by 5 bases, with 16 bases between them. This CDR3 is built from 14 residues. CDR3 amino acids: CASSRKGNPTEAFF. In DNA form, the CDR3 reads TGTGCCAGCAGCCGCAAGGGGAACCCGACTGAAGCTTTCTTT.

The chain employs TRBV18 and TRBJ2-1, with D maybe TRBD2 (5 bases). The V end lost 6 bases, the J end lost 6 bases, and 15 bases lay between the germline ends. In germline, CDR1 is KGHSH, CDR2 LQKENI. The length of the CDR3 is 14 residues. The CDR3 region has the DNA TGTGCCAGCTCCCGAGGGTTACCCCCCAATGAGCAGTTCTTC. It translates to CASSRGLPPNEQFF.

V and J are TRBV19 and TRBJ2-1; D ambiguous. Germline CDR1 and CDR2: LNHDA and SQIVND (reference sequence). CDR3 length: 14 residues. Trimming pared 5 bases from V and 3 bases from J, leaving 11 bases between. The CDR3 sequence is CASSADFYYNEQFF. The CDR3 DNA follows: TGTGCCAGTAGTGCTGACTTTTACTACAATGAGCAGTTCTTC.

At least ten counts were recorded for this clonotype. The J gene is TRBJ2-5, the V gene TRBV7-9; 7 bases align to TRBD1. Germline V gene data show CDR1 as SEHNR and CDR2 as FQNEAQ (reference sequence). There are 13 residues in the CDR3. V dropped 4 bases and J dropped 3; count of bases not matched to a gene: 2. CDR3 coding DNA: TGTGCCAGCAGCTATGACAGGGAAGAGACCCAGTACTTC. Protein sequence: CASSYDREETQYF.

This clonotype was recorded a few times. This rearrangement joins TRBV7-6 to TRBJ2-7; D unresolved. This CDR3 has 14 amino acids. V was shortened by 1 base and J by 0 bases, with 7 bases between the two germline ends. The germline V gene has CDR1 SGHVS and CDR2 FNYEAQ. The CDR3 region has the DNA TGTGCCAGCAGCTTAGGGGTAAGCTCCTACGAGCAGTACTTC. This translates into CASSLGVSSYEQYF.

This clonotype was observed a few times. The chain links TRBV12-3 or TRBV12-4 to TRBJ1-6, with D uncertain. The CDR3 contains 12 residues. V was clipped by 1 base and J by 13 bases, with 8 bases between them. The CDR3, as DNA: TGTGCCAGCAGTTTAGAGGAAGCTCCCCTCCACTTT. Residues: CASSLEEAPLHF.

This clonotype was recorded a few times. This chain connects TRBV2 to TRBJ2-3; a weak D match, TRBD1 (7 bases). Germline V gene data show CDR1 as SNHLY and CDR2 as FYNNEI. V lost 6 bases and J 3 bases, leaving 22 bases between the germline ends. The length of the CDR3 is 17 residues. The CDR3 nucleotides are TGTGCCAGCAGCGACAGGGTCGGGGGACTGGGGACAGATACGCAGTATTTT. Translating it yields CASSDRVGGLGTDTQYF.

With respect to this clonotype: A much larger clone differs by one base, so this may be a read error. The rearrangement links TRBV20-1 to TRBJ2-7, with a possible D match to TRBD2 (5 bases). This CDR3 is built from 15 residues. Germline loops: CDR1 DFQATT, CDR2 SNEGSKA (reference sequence). In DNA form, the CDR3 reads TGCAGTGCTAGGCGCAGCGGAGGAGTTTCCTACGAGCAGTCCTTC. Its protein is CSARRSGGVSYEQSF.

DNA of the CDR3: TGTGCCAGCAGCGCCTTGTCTGGGGGCACAGATACGCAGTATTTT. Its translation: CASSALSGGTDTQYF. The chain couples TRBV9 to TRBJ2-3; D not resolved. With 3 bases removed from V and 1 base from J, the gap between germline ends came to 12 bases. Germline CDR1 and CDR2: SGDLS and YYNGEE. This CDR3 contains 15 residues.

The CDR3 region has the DNA TGTGCCAGCAGCTTACCAGGGTCCTATGGCTACACCTTC. Its protein product is CASSLPGSYGYTF. The chain recombines TRBV7-6 with TRBJ1-2, with TRBD1 as a possible D gene (5 bases). The germline V gene encodes CDR1 SGHVS and CDR2 FNYEAQ. Trimming removed 2 bases from V and 4 bases from J, with 8 bases in between. This CDR3 contains 13 residues.

The chain joins TRBV5-1 to TRBJ1-1; TRBD1 is a possible D gene (5 bases). V was pared by 1 base and J by 9 bases, with 13 bases between. The CDR3 runs 13 residues. Germline V lookup: CDR1 SGHRS, CDR2 YFSETQ. CDR3 amino acids: CASSLFPGEQAFF. For the CDR3, the DNA is TGCGCCAGCAGCTTGTTCCCGGGGGAACAAGCTTTCTTT.

The rearrangement links TRBV5-6 to TRBJ1-1; D unclear. Trimming shortened V by 0 bases and J by 1 base, and 13 bases separated the two germline ends. Germline loops: CDR1 SGHDT, CDR2 YYEEEE. The length of the CDR3 is 16 residues. CDR3 region: CASSLVVSQTNTEAFF. CDR3 in DNA: TGTGCCAGCAGCTTGGTGGTTAGTCAGACGAACACTGAAGCTTTCTTT.

The chain is built from TRBV20-1 and TRBJ2-7, with 14 bases matching TRBD2. V lost 5 bases, J lost 7 bases, and 7 bases stayed unmatched. The germline CDR1 and CDR2 sequences are DFQATT and SNEGSKA (reference sequence). The CDR3 runs to 14 residues. This CDR3 is CSAVGLAGVEEQYF. For the CDR3, the DNA is TGCAGTGCTGTGGGACTAGCGGGAGTAGAAGAGCAGTACTTC.

This clonotype was seen at least ten times. The chain recombines TRBV5-1 with TRBJ1-2, with D maybe TRBD1 (6 bases). This CDR3 has 15 amino acids. Per germline, CDR1 SGHRS and CDR2 YFSETQ. V lost 5 bases, J lost 3 bases, and 17 bases lay in between. CDR3 bases: TGCGCCAGCAGTCCGGGGCACAGGGAGCACTATGGCTACACCTTC. As protein: CASSPGHREHYGYTF.

In its sample, this clonotype was seen many times. The chain links TRBV6-2 or TRBV6-3 to TRBJ2-1; D uncertain. Germline values: CDR1 MNHEY, CDR2 SVGEGT. The CDR3 is 14 amino acids. V lost 6 bases and J lost 3, with 12 bases in between. In DNA, the CDR3 is TGTGCCAGCAGGGACGAAGGTCGCTACAATGAGCAGTTCTTC. Translating it yields CASRDEGRYNEQFF.

This clonotype was observed at least ten times. The rearrangement joins TRBV12-3 or TRBV12-4 to TRBJ2-4, with D perhaps TRBD2 (5 bases). V dropped 2 bases and J dropped 6 bases, with 8 bases sitting between them. The CDR3 has 13 amino acids. The CDR3 DNA sequence: TGTGCCAGCAGTTTACTCGAGGGAAACATTCAGTACTTC. Residues: CASSLLEGNIQYF.

This rearrangement joins TRBV29-1 to TRBJ1-1, with TRBD1 as a possible D gene (5 bases). With 4 bases removed from V and 5 bases from J, the gap between germline ends came to 14 bases. From germline, CDR1 is SQVTM and CDR2 ANQGSEA. This CDR3 is built from 13 residues. The CDR3 loop reads CSVGRREETEAFF. The CDR3, as DNA: TGCAGCGTTGGCCGCAGGGAAGAAACTGAAGCTTTCTTT.

This chain uses TRBV11-1 with TRBJ2-5; perhaps D is TRBD1 or TRBD2 (7 bases each). Trimming cost V 2 bases and J 2 bases, with 21 bases left between them. Per germline, CDR1 SGHAT and CDR2 FQDESV (reference sequence). This CDR3 is 18 amino acids long. CDR3 protein: CASSLSPWGGQLQETQYF. As DNA, the CDR3 is TGTGCCAGCAGCTTATCCCCTTGGGGGGGACAGCTACAAGAGACCCAGTACTTC. Variable domain in full (rest from reference TRBV11-1 and TRBJ2-5): EAEVAQSPRYKITEKSQAVAFWCDPISGHATLYWYRQILGQGPELLVQFQDESVVDDSQLPKDRFSAERLKGVDSTLKIQPAELGDSAMYLCASSLSPWGGQLQETQYFGPGTRLLVL.

This chain links TRBV20-1 with TRBJ2-7; D is ambiguous. Deletions cut 2 bases from V and 2 bases from J, with 16 bases between. The CDR3 covers 15 residues. CDR1 DFQATT and CDR2 SNEGSKA come from the germline V gene (reference sequence). Here the CDR3 DNA reads TGCAGTGCTAGACCCCACCCCCAGAAACCCTACGAGCAGTACTTC. Encoded protein: CSARPHPQKPYEQYF.

This clonotype has more than one count but fewer than ten. The chain joins TRBV5-1 to TRBJ2-7, with TRBD1 identical over 8 bases. With 3 bases clipped from V and 4 bases from J, the junction kept 6 bases outside the gene matches. CDR1 SGHRS and CDR2 YFSETQ come from the germline V gene. CDR3 length equals 14 residues. The CDR3 spells CASSYRGTRYEQYF. CDR3 DNA sequence: TGCGCCAGCAGCTACAGGGGGACTCGATACGAGCAGTACTTC.

The rearrangement uses TRBV4-3 and TRBJ1-6, with 10 nucleotides matching TRBD1. The ends lost 0 bases at V and 7 bases at J; junction bases unmatched: 6. Germline V gives CDR1 LGHNA, CDR2 YSLEER. The CDR3 totals 17 residues. The CDR3 DNA is TGCGCCAGCAGCCAAGATCTCGGGACAGGGGCCAATTCACCCCTCCACTTT. Protein: CASSQDLGTGANSPLHF.

J is TRBJ1-5 and V is TRBV20-1, with D possibly TRBD1 on 6 matching bases. Germline CDR1 DFQATT, CDR2 SNEGSKA (reference sequence). The CDR3 extends over 14 amino acids. The ends were cut back, 2 bases at V and 3 bases at J, with 11 bases in the middle. DNA of the CDR3: TGCAGTGCTAGACCACAGGGAACCAATCAGCCCCAGCATTTT. It codes for CSARPQGTNQPQHF.